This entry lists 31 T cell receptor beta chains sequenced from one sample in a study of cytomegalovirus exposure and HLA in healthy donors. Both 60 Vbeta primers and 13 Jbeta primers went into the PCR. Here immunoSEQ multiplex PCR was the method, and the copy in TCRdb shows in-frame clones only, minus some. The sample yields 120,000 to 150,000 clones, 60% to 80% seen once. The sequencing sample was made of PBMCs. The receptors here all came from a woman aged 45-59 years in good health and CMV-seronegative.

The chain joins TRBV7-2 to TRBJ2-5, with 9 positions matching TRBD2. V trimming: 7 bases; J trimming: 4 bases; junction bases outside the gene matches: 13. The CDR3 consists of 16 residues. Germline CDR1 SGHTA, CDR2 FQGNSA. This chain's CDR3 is CASTSMRGGPGETQYF. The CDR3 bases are TGTGCCAGCACCTCTATGCGGGGGGGCCCCGGAGAGACCCAGTACTTC.

The CDR3 protein is CASSYSDGLPYGYTF. The CDR3 nucleotides are TGTGCCAGCAGTTATTCGGACGGACTCCCCTATGGCTACACCTTC. V gene TRBV6-5 combines with J gene TRBJ1-2; D unclear. Trimming stripped 3 bases from V and 4 bases from J, with 15 bases between. There are 15 residues in the CDR3. Per the germline V gene, CDR1 is MNHEY and CDR2 is SVGAGI.

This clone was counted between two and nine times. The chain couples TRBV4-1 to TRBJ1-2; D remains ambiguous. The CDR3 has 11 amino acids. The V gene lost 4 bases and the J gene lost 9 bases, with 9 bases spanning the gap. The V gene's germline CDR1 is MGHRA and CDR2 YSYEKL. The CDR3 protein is CASSPPDCYTF. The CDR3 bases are TGCGCCAGCAGCCCCCCTGACTGCTACACCTTC.

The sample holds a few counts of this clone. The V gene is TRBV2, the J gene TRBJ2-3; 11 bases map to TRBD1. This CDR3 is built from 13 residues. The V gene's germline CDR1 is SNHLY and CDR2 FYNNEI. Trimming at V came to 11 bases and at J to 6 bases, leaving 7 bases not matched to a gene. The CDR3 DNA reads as TGTGCCGCGGGACAGGGGGTAATCGATACGCAGTATTTT. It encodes CAAGQGVIDTQYF.

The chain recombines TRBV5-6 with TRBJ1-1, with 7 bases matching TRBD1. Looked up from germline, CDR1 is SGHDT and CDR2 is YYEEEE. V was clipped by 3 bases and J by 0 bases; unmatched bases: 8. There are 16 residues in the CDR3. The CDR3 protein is CASSSLRTGLNTEAFF. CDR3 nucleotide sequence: TGTGCCAGCAGCTCGTTACGGACAGGCCTGAACACTGAAGCTTTCTTT.

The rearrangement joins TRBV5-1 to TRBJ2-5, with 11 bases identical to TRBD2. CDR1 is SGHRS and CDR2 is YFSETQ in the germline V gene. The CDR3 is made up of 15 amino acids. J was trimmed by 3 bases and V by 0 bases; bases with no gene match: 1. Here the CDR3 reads CASSLVLAGEETQYF. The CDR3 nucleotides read TGCGCCAGCAGCTTGGTACTAGCGGGGGAAGAGACCCAGTACTTC.

The CDR3 loop is CAISDTGTVNTGELFF. The CDR3 DNA is TGTGCCATCAGTGATACCGGGACAGTAAACACCGGGGAGCTGTTTTTT. The V call is TRBV10-3, the J call TRBJ2-2; 7 bases agree with TRBD1. The length of the CDR3 is 16 residues. Germline CDR1 ENHRY, CDR2 SYGVKD. J was trimmed by 2 bases and V by 3 bases; bases with no gene match: 6.

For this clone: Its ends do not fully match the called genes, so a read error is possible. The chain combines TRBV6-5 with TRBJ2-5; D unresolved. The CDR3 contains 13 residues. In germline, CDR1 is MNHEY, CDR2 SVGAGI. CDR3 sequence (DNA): TGTGCCAGCAGTGAGTCCCCCCAAGAGGCCCAGTACTTC. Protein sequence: CASSESPQEAQYF.

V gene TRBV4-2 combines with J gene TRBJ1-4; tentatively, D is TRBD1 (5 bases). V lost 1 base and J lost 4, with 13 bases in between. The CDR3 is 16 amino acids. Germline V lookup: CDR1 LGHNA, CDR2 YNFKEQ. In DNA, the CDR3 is TGTGCCAGCAGCCAAGCCGACAGAGATTTTAATGAAAAACTGTTTTTT. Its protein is CASSQADRDFNEKLFF.

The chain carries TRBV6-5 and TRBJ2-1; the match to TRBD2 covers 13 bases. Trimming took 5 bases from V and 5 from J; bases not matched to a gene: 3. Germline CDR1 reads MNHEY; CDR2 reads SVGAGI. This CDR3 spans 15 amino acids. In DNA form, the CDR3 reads TGTGCCAGCAGTCGGACTAGCGGGGGTCACAATGAGCAGTTCTTC. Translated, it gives CASSRTSGGHNEQFF.

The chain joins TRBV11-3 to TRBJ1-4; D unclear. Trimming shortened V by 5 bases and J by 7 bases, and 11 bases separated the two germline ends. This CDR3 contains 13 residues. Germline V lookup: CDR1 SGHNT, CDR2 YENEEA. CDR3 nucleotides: TGTGCCAGCAGCGCAGACCGGGGTGAAAAACTGTTTTTT. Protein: CASSADRGEKLFF.

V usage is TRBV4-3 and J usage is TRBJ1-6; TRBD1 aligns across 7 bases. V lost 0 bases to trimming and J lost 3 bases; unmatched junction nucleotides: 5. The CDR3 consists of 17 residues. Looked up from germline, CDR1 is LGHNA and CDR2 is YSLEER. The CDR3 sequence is CASSQDFGTDYNSPLHF. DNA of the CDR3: TGCGCCAGCAGCCAAGATTTCGGGACAGACTATAATTCACCCCTCCACTTT.

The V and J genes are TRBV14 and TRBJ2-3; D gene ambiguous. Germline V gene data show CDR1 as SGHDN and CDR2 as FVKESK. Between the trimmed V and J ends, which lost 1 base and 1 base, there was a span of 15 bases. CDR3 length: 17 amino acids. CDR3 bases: TGTGCCAGCAGCCAAGGGAACAGTCCTATCGGCACAGATACGCAGTATTTT. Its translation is CASSQGNSPIGTDTQYF.

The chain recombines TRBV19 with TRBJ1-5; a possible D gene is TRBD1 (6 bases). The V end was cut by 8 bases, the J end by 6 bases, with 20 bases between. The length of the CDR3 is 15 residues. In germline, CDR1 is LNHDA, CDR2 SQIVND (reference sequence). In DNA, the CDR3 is TGTGCCAGTCGGGTTCCGGGGGGCGGCAGTCAGCCCCAGCATTTT. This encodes CASRVPGGGSQPQHF.

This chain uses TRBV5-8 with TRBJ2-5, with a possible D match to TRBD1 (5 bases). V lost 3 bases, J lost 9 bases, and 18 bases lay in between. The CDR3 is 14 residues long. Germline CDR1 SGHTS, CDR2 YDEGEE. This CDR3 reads CASSWMWGPRAQYF. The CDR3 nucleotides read TGTGCCAGCAGCTGGATGTGGGGCCCCCGAGCCCAGTACTTC.

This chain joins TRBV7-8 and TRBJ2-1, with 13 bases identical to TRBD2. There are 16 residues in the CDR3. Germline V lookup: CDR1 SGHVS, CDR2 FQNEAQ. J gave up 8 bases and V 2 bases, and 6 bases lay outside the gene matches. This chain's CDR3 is CASSLSTGLAGDEQFF. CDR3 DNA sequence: TGTGCCAGCAGCTTATCTACCGGACTAGCGGGGGATGAGCAGTTCTTC.

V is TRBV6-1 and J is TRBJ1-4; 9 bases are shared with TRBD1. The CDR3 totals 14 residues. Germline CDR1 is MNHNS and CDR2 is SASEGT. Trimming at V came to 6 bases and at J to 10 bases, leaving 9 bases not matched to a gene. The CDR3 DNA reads TGTGCCAGCAGGACCGGGACAGGGTTTGCAAAACTGTTTTTT. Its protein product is CASRTGTGFAKLFF.

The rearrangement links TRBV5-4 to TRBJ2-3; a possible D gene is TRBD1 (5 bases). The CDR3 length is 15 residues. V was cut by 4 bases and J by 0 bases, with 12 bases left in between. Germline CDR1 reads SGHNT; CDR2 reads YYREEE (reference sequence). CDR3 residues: CASSVGSGSTDTQYF. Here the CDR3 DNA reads TGTGCCAGCAGCGTCGGGTCAGGGAGCACAGATACGCAGTATTTT.

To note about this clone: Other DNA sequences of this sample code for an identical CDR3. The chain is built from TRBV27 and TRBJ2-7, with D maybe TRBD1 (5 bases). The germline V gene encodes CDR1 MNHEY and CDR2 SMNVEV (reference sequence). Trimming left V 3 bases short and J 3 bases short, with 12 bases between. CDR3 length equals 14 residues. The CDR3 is CASSFGQGLYEQYF. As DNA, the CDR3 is TGTGCCAGCAGTTTCGGACAAGGCCTCTACGAGCAGTACTTC.

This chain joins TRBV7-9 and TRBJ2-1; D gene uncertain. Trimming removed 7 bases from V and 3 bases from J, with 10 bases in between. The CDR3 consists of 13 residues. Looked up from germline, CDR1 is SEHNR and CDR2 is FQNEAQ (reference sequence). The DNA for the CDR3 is TGTGCCAGCACAAAATCAAACTACAATGAGCAGTTCTTC. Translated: CASTKSNYNEQFF.

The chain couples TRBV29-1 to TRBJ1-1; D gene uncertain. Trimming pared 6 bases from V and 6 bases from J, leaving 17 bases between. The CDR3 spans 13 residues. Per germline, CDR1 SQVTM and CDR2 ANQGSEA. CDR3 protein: CSVARGGSPEAFF. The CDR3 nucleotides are TGCAGCGTCGCCCGTGGTGGGAGCCCTGAAGCTTTCTTT.

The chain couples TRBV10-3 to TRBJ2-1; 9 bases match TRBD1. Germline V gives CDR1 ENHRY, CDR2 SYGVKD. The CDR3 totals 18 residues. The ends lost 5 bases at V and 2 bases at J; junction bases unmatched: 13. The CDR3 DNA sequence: TGTGCCATCAGTAACTACAGGGGGCTGACCGTTACCTACAATGAGCAGTTCTTC. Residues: CAISNYRGLTVTYNEQFF.

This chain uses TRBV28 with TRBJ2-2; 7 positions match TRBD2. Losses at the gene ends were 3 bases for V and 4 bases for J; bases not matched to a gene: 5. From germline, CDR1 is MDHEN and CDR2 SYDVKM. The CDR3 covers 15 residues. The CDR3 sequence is CASSFRLASTGELFF. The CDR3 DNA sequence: TGTGCCAGCAGTTTTCGACTAGCTAGCACCGGGGAGCTGTTTTTT.

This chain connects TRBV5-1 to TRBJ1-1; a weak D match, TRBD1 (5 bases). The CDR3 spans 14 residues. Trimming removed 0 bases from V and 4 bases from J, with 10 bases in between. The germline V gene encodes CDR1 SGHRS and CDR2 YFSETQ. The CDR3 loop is CASSLEGVRTEAFF. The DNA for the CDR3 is TGCGCCAGCAGCTTGGAAGGGGTCCGCACTGAAGCTTTCTTT.

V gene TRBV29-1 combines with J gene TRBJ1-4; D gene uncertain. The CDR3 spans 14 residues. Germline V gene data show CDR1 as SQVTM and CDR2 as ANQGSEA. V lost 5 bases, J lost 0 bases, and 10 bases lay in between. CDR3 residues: CSVLSGATNEKLFF. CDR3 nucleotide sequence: TGCAGCGTTTTGTCGGGAGCAACTAATGAAAAACTGTTTTTT. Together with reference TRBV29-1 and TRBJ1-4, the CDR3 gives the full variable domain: SAVISQKPSRDICQRGTSLTIQCQVDSQVTMMFWYRQQPGQSLTLIATANQGSEATYESGFVIDKFPISRPNLTFSTLTVSNMSPEDSSIYLCSVLSGATNEKLFFGSGTQLSVL.

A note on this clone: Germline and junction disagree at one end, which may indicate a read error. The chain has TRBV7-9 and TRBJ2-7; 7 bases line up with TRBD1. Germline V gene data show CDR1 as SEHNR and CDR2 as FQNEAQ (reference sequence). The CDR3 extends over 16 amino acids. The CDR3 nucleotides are TGTTCCAGCAGTAACCGGACAGGCCTGAGCTCCTACGAGCAGTACTTC. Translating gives CSSSNRTGLSSYEQYF.

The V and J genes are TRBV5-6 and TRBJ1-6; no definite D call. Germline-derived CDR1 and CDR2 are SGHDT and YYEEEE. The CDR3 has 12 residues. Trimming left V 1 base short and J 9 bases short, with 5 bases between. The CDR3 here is CASSLPISPLHF. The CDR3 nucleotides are TGTGCCAGCAGCTTGCCCATTTCACCCCTCCACTTT.

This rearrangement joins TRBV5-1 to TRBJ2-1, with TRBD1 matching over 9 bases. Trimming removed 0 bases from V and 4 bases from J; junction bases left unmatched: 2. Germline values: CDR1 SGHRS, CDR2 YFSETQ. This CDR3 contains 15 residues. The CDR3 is CASSLGDRGYNEQFF. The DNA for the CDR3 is TGCGCCAGCAGCTTGGGTGACAGGGGGTACAATGAGCAGTTCTTC.

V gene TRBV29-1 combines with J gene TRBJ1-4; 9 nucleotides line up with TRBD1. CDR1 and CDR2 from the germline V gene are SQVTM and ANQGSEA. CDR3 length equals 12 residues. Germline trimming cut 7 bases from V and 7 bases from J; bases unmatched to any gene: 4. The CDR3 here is CSGKGQGEKLFF. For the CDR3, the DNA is TGCAGCGGCAAGGGACAGGGTGAAAAACTGTTTTTT.

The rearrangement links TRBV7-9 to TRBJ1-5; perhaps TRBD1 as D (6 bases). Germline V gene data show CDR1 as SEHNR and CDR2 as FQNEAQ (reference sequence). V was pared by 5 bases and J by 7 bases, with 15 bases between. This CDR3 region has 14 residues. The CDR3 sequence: CASSVTGTGQPQHF. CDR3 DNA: TGTGCCAGCAGCGTAACAGGGACGGGACAGCCCCAGCATTTT.

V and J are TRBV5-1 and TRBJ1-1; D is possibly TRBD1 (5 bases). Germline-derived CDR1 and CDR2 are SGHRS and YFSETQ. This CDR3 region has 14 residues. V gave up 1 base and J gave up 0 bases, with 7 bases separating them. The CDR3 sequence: CASSLIGVNTEAFF. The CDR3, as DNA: TGCGCCAGCAGCTTGATAGGGGTGAACACTGAAGCTTTCTTT.